This entry features one TCR beta chain sequence. The antigen remains unidentified. An even split of each subset's genomic DNA across several immunoSEQ plates was performed. Assay used: immunoSEQ multiplex PCR; TCRdb lists only in-frame clones, some missing. In the table there are some 1 million clones, about three quarters of which are singletons. With 5 bases removed from V and 1 base from J, the gap between germline ends came to 8 bases. Germline CDR1 is SNHLY and CDR2 is FYNNEI. This CDR3 has 14 amino acids. This sample is drawn from a study of shared clonotypes between healthy human individuals. Study-level information: CD4 naive cells filled three plates per donor, CD4 memory three, CD8 naive two and CD8 memory one. General observations from the study: Sharing across a few donors was seen in 4.5% to 5.5% of naive CD4 clonotypes. Estimated richness was generally greater in naive than memory subsets.

The rearrangement links TRBV2 to TRBJ1-4; D ambiguous. The specimen was memory CD4+ T cells sorted from blood. The subset denotes: CD45RA-negative fraction. The source of this sequence is a man between 18 and 29 years old in good health. The CDR3: CASSQDRTNEKLFF. CDR3 sequence (DNA): TGTGCCAGCAGTCAGGACCGAACTAATGAAAAACTGTTTTTT.